This T cell receptor beta chain was profiled in a study of T cell responses to AZD1222 COVID-19 vaccine. The length of the CDR3 is 15 residues. Germline CDR1 and CDR2: SGHTA and FQGNSA. Germline trimming cut 5 bases from V and 0 bases from J; bases unmatched to any gene: 7. Findings of the study overall: Targeting of unmutated variant regions was reportedly seen in nearly half of spike-specific TCRs. In a largely white British group with more females than males, clonal diversity was possibly underestimated. Spike-specific TCR breadth rose after two AZD1222 doses, and depth rose as well.

A word on this clone: No antigen is known for it.

The repertoire was sequenced with immunoSEQ multiplex PCR; TCRdb's copy has only in-frame clones and lacks some. In the table there are fewer than 75,000 clones, around 90% of which are singletons. V is TRBV7-2 and J is TRBJ2-7; 7 positions agree with TRBD1. The starting material was peripheral blood, obtained 28 days after the second dose of the MenACWY control vaccine. This sequence was found in an adult who received the MenACWY meningococcal vaccine as a control. The CDR3 DNA follows: TGTGCCAGCAGCCCCGAGGACAGGAGCTCCTACGAGCAGTACTTC. Translated, it gives CASSPEDRSSYEQYF.